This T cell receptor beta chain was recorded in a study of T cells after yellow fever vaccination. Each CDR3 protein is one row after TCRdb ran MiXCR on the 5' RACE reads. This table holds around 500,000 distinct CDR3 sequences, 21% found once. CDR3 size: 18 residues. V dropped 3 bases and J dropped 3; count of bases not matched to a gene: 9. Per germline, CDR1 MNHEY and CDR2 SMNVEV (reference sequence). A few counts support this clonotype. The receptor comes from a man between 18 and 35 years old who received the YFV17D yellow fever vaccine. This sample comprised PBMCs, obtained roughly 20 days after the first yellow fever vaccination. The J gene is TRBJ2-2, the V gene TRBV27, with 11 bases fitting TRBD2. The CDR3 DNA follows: TGTGCCAGCAGTTTCTTTATTCTAGCGGGGGGTCACACCGGGGAGCTGTTTTTT. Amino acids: CASSFFILAGGHTGELFF.